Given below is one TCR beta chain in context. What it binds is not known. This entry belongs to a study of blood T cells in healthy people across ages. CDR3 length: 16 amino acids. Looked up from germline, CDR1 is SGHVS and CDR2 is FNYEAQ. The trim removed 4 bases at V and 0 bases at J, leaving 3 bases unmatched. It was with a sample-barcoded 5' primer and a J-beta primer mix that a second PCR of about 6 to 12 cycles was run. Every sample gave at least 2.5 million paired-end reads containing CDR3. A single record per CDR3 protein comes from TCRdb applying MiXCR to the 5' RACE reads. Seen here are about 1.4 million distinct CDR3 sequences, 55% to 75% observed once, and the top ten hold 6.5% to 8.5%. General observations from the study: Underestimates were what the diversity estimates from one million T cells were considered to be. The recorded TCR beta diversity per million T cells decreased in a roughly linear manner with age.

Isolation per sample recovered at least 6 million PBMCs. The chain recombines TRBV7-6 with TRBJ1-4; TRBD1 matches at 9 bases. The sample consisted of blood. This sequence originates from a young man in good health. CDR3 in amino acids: CASSWRQGATNEKLFF. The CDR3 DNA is TGTGCCAGCAGCTGGCGACAGGGGGCAACTAATGAAAAACTGTTTTTT. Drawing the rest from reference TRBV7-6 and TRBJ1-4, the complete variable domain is GAGVSQSPRYKVTKRGQDVALRCDPISGHVSLYWYRQALGQGPEFLTYFNYEAQQDKSGLPNDRFSAERPEGSISTLTIQRTEQRDSAMYRCASSWRQGATNEKLFFGSGTQLSVL.